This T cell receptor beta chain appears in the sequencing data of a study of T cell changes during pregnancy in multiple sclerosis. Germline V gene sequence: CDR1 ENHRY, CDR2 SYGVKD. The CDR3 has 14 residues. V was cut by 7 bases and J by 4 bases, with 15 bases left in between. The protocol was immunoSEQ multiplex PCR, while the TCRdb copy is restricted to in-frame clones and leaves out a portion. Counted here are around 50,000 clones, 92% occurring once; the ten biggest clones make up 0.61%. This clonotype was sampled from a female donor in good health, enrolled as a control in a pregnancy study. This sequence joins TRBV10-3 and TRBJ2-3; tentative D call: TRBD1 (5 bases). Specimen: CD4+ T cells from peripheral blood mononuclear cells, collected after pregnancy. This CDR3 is CAIKDSVRADTQYF. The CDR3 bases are TGTGCCATCAAAGACAGCGTAAGGGCAGATACGCAGTATTTT.